A selection of T cell receptor beta chains follows, all from one sample in a study. TCRdb fed the RT-PCR reads into MiXCR, producing one record per CDR3 protein. The sample yields 550,000 to 750,000 distinct CDR3 sequences, 14% seen once. Input material: memory CD4+ T cells from blood. These receptors originate from a female donor in good health, serving as a healthy control. Each CDR3 is given with its conserved first and last residue. A D gene is named only where the DNA matches it firmly. Clone size is stated in some rows and not others, as once, few, many or a class when expanded.

j_call clone_size v_call d_call cdr3_aa cdr3_nt
TRBJ2-1 few TRBV6-1 TRBD2 CASRVAGGTGNEQFF TGTGCCAGCAGAGTAGCGGGAGGGACCGGGAATGAGCAGTTCTTC
TRBJ2-1 . TRBV10-3 . CAISAPMGNEQFF TGTGCCATCAGCGCCCCGATGGGCAATGAGCAGTTCTTC
TRBJ1-2 few TRBV27 . CASSYREQIGYTF TGTGCCAGCAGTTACCGGGAACAGATTGGCTACACCTTC
TRBJ1-6 few TRBV6-1 . CASIEFDGQINSPLHF TGTGCCAGCATCGAATTTGATGGACAGATCAATTCACCCCTCCACTTT
TRBJ2-3 few TRBV7-2 . CASSLIGGKGDTQYF TGTGCCAGCAGCTTAATTGGAGGGAAGGGGGATACGCAGTATTTT
TRBJ2-2 many TRBV27 . CASSSGSSGNTGELFF TGTGCCAGCAGTAGCGGAAGCAGCGGGAACACCGGGGAGCTGTTTTTT
TRBJ2-5 many TRBV12-3/TRBV12-4 TRBD1 CASRRDRGGETQYF TGTGCCAGCAGACGGGACAGGGGAGGAGAGACCCAGTACTTC
TRBJ1-4 . TRBV10-3 . CAISESNEKLFF TGTGCCATCAGTGAGTCTAATGAAAAACTGTTTTTT
TRBJ2-1 . TRBV12-3/TRBV12-4 . CASSRRSGGPGNEQFF TGTGCCAGCAGCCGACGCAGCGGAGGGCCGGGGAATGAGCAGTTCTTC
TRBJ1-1 many TRBV5-6 . CASSFREYTEAFF TGTGCCAGCAGCTTTAGAGAGTACACTGAAGCTTTCTTT
TRBJ2-1 many TRBV12-3/TRBV12-4 . CASSLVQGDDEQFF TGTGCCAGCAGTTTAGTTCAGGGCGACGATGAGCAGTTCTTC
TRBJ2-1 . TRBV4-3 . CASSQEIGSNEQFF TGCGCCAGCAGCCAAGAGATCGGGAGTAATGAGCAGTTCTTC
TRBJ1-5 . TRBV6-6 TRBD1 CASNRGYSNQPQHF TGTGCCAGCAACAGGGGATACTCCAATCAGCCCCAGCATTTT
TRBJ1-1 . TRBV20-1 . CSARVDDPEAFF TGCAGTGCTAGAGTAGACGACCCTGAAGCTTTCTTT
TRBJ1-3 few TRBV7-3 TRBD1 CASSLTGGIGNTIYF TGTGCCAGCAGCCTCACAGGGGGAATTGGAAACACCATATATTTT
TRBJ2-1 few TRBV4-1 TRBD1 CASRPAGQGQNNEQFF TGCGCCAGCAGACCTGCTGGACAGGGCCAAAACAATGAGCAGTTCTTC
TRBJ1-2 . TRBV20-1 . CSARWGQGGNGYTF TGCAGTGCTAGATGGGGCCAGGGTGGAAATGGCTACACCTTC
TRBJ2-7 . TRBV11-2 . CASSLRPATHEQYF TGTGCCAGCAGCTTACGGCCGGCCACCCACGAGCAGTACTTC
TRBJ2-2 . TRBV5-1 . CASMPGLTTGELFF TGCGCCAGCATGCCGGGCCTAACAACCGGGGAGCTGTTTTTT
TRBJ1-1 many TRBV10-3 TRBD1 CAISQTGTDTEAFF TGTGCCATCAGTCAGACAGGGACGGACACTGAAGCTTTCTTT
TRBJ2-4 . TRBV7-2 . CASSLQGTLQYF TGTGCCAGCAGCCTTCAAGGGACCCTCCAGTACTTC
TRBJ1-6 . TRBV7-2 TRBD1 CASSTTGAGDSPLHF TGTGCCAGCAGCACCACAGGGGCGGGGGATTCACCCCTCCACTTT
TRBJ2-6 few TRBV5-1 . CATSGALSSGANVLTF TGCGCCACCAGTGGGGCCCTCAGCTCTGGGGCCAACGTCCTGACTTTC
TRBJ2-5 many TRBV7-2 . CASSSAAEETQYF TGTGCCAGCAGCTCAGCAGCGGAAGAGACCCAGTACTTC
TRBJ1-1 few TRBV9 . CASSPDGRRNTEAFF TGTGCCAGCAGCCCAGATGGGAGGAGGAACACTGAAGCTTTCTTT
TRBJ1-5 . TRBV5-6 . CASSSGPARGNQPQHF TGTGCCAGCAGCTCCGGACCCGCCAGGGGCAATCAGCCCCAGCATTTT
TRBJ2-1 few TRBV7-2 . CASSLRRVGVNEQFF TGTGCCAGCAGCTTACGGCGGGTTGGGGTCAATGAGCAGTTCTTC
TRBJ2-2 . TRBV7-9 . CASSFRDKNTGELFF TGTGCCAGCAGCTTCCGGGACAAGAACACCGGGGAGCTGTTTTTT
TRBJ2-2 few TRBV6-5 . CASSQQPGSGELFF TGTGCCAGCAGCCAACAACCCGGCTCCGGGGAGCTGTTTTTT
TRBJ2-7 . TRBV6-6 . CASSWTNGNLEQYF TGTGCCAGCAGTTGGACTAACGGGAATCTCGAGCAGTACTTC
TRBJ2-4 few TRBV19 . CASSTRALSWDIQYF TGTGCCAGTAGTACCCGGGCCCTGTCCTGGGACATTCAGTACTTC
TRBJ2-4 few TRBV28 . CASSFRSGGTNIQYF TGTGCCAGCAGTTTTAGGTCCGGGGGCACAAACATTCAGTACTTC
TRBJ2-7 many TRBV20-1 TRBD2 CSARAIAGLADSYEQYF TGCAGTGCTAGAGCGATCGCGGGACTAGCGGATTCCTACGAGCAGTACTTC
TRBJ2-1 few TRBV12-3/TRBV12-4 . CASSLGASYNEQFF TGTGCCAGCAGTTTAGGGGCGTCCTACAATGAGCAGTTCTTC
TRBJ2-1 . TRBV20-1 TRBD2 CSARVAGGSSYNEQFF TGCAGTGCTAGAGTGGCGGGAGGCTCCTCCTACAATGAGCAGTTCTTC
TRBJ1-6 many TRBV4-2 . CASSQELGGRSNSPLHF TGTGCCAGCAGCCAAGAATTGGGGGGAAGGAGTAATTCACCCCTCCACTTT
TRBJ1-2 few TRBV7-2 . CASSVPELNYGYTF TGTGCCAGCAGCGTTCCAGAACTTAACTATGGCTACACCTTC
TRBJ2-7 . TRBV28 TRBD1 CASSLLDRGTEQYF TGTGCCAGCAGTTTATTGGACAGGGGAACCGAGCAGTACTTC
TRBJ2-6 . TRBV19 TRBD1 CASSQNRGPPSGANVLTF TGTGCCAGTAGTCAAAACAGGGGGCCACCCTCTGGGGCCAACGTCCTGACTTTC
TRBJ1-5 few TRBV7-8 . CASSSSPLGERDNQPQHF TGTGCCAGCAGCTCCTCCCCGCTGGGGGAGAGGGACAATCAGCCCCAGCATTTT
TRBJ1-1 few TRBV20-1 . CSARGGLAVANTEAFF TGCAGTGCTAGAGGGGGGTTGGCAGTAGCGAACACTGAAGCTTTCTTT
TRBJ2-1 few TRBV11-3 TRBD2 CASSLDQISGAAGEQFF TGTGCCAGCAGCTTAGATCAGATTAGCGGGGCTGCGGGTGAGCAGTTCTTC
TRBJ1-6 . TRBV6-1 . CASSGGGQNNSPLHF TGTGCCAGCAGTGGGGGGGGACAAAATAATTCACCCCTCCACTTT
TRBJ1-2 many TRBV6-5 . CASSYGGGGYTF TGTGCCAGCAGTTATGGGGGTGGGGGCTACACCTTC
TRBJ1-2 . TRBV7-9 TRBD1 CASSLVIGQGEANYGYTF TGTGCCAGCAGCTTAGTCATAGGACAGGGGGAGGCAAACTATGGCTACACCTTC
TRBJ1-5 few TRBV12-3/TRBV12-4 . CASSSTGPGGNQPQHF TGTGCCAGCAGTTCGACCGGCCCCGGAGGGAATCAGCCCCAGCATTTT
TRBJ1-1 . TRBV20-1 TRBD1 CSALATGGLRTEAFF TGCAGTGCTTTAGCGACAGGGGGCTTGCGAACTGAAGCTTTCTTT
TRBJ2-2 . TRBV28 . CASSLGYGQHMNTGELFF TGTGCCAGCAGTTTAGGTTATGGACAGCATATGAACACCGGGGAGCTGTTTTTT
TRBJ2-1 few TRBV20-1 TRBD2 CSATGTRVSNEQFF TGCAGTGCTACCGGGACTAGAGTCTCCAATGAGCAGTTCTTC
TRBJ2-6 many TRBV20-1 . CSASGTGHSGANVLTF TGCAGTGCAAGCGGGACAGGACACTCTGGGGCCAACGTCCTGACTTTC
TRBJ2-3 . TRBV21-1 . CASIRRRQGATDTQYF TGTGCCAGCATCAGGCGGCGGCAGGGGGCGACAGATACGCAGTATTTT
TRBJ2-5 few TRBV5-1 . CASRVGAVEETQYF TGCGCCAGCCGAGTGGGGGCCGTAGAGGAGACCCAGTACTTC
TRBJ2-1 . TRBV7-2 TRBD2 CASSKGLAGGKFF TGTGCCAGCAGCAAGGGACTAGCGGGAGGGAAGTTCTTC
TRBJ2-5 few TRBV18 . CASSPITVQETQYF TGTGCCAGCTCACCAATAACAGTCCAAGAGACCCAGTACTTC